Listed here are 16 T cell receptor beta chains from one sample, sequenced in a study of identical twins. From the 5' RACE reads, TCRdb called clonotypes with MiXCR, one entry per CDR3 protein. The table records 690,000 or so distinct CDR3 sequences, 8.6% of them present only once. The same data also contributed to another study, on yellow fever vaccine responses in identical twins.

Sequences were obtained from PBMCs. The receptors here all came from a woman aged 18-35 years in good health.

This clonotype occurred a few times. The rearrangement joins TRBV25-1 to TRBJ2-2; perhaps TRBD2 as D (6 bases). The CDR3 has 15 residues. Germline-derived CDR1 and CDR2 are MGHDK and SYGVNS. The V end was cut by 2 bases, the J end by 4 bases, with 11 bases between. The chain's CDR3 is CASSEVGSSTGELFF. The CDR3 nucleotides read TGTGCCAGCAGTGAAGTCGGGAGCAGCACCGGGGAGCTGTTTTTT.

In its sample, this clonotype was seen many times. As DNA, the CDR3 is TGTGCCACCAGTGATTCGAATCAGCCCCAGCATTTT. Translation gives CATSDSNQPQHF. This sequence joins TRBV24-1 and TRBJ1-5; no clear D gene. This CDR3 is 12 amino acids long. Looked up from germline, CDR1 is KGHDR and CDR2 is SFDVKD. V lost 2 bases and J 4 bases, leaving 2 bases between the germline ends.

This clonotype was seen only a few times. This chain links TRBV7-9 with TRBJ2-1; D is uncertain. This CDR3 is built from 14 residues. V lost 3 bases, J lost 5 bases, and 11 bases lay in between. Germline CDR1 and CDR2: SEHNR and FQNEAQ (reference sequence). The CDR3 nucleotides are TGTGCCAGCAGCTTGTGGGATATTAACAATGAGCAGTTCTTC. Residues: CASSLWDINNEQFF.

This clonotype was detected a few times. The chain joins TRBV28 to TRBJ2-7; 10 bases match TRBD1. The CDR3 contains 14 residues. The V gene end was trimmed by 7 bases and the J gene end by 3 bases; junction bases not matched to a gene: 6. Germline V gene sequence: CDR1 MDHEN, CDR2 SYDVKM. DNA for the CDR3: TGTGCCAGCAAACCCGGGGACAGGGGCTACGAGCAGTACTTC. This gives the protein CASKPGDRGYEQYF.

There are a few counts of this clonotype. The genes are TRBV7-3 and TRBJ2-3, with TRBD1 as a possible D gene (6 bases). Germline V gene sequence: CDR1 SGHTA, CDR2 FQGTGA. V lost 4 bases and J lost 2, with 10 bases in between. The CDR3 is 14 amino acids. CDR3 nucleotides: TGTGCCAGCAGCTACAGACAGGACACAGATACGCAGTATTTT. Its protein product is CASSYRQDTDTQYF.

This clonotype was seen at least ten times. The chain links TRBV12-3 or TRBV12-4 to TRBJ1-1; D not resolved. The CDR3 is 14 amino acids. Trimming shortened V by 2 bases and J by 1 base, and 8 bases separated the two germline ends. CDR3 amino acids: CASSLIDKNTEAFF. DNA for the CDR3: TGTGCCAGCAGTTTAATTGACAAGAACACTGAAGCTTTCTTT.

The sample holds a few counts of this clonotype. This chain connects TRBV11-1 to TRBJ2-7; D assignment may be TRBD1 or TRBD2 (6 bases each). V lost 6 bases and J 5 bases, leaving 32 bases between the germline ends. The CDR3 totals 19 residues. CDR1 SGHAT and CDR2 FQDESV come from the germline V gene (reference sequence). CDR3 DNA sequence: TGTGCCAGCAGTGGGGGCGGGGTAGTGGCTTCAGGGGCAGTCAACGAGCAGTACTTC. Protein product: CASSGGGVVASGAVNEQYF. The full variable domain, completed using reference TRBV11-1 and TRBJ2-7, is EAEVAQSPRYKITEKSQAVAFWCDPISGHATLYWYRQILGQGPELLVQFQDESVVDDSQLPKDRFSAERLKGVDSTLKIQPAELGDSAMYLCASSGGGVVASGAVNEQYFGPGTRLTVT.

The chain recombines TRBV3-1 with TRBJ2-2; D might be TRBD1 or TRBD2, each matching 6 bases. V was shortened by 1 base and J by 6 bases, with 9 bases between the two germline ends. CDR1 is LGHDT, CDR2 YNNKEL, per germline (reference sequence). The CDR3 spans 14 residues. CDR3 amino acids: CASSQAGAAGELFF. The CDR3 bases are TGTGCCAGCAGCCAAGCGGGGGCCGCCGGGGAGCTGTTTTTT. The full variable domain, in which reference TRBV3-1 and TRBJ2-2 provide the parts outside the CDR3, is DTAVSQTPKYLVTQMGNDKSIKCEQNLGHDTMYWYKQDSKKFLKIMFSYNNKELIINETVPNRFSPKSPDKAHLNLHINSLELGDSAVYFCASSQAGAAGELFFGEGSRLTVL.

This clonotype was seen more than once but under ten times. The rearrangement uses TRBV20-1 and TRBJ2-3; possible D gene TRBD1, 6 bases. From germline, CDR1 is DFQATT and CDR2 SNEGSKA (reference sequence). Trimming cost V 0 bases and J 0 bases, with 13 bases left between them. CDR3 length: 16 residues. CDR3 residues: CSARDWAGESTDTQYF. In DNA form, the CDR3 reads TGCAGTGCTAGAGATTGGGCAGGGGAAAGCACAGATACGCAGTATTTT.

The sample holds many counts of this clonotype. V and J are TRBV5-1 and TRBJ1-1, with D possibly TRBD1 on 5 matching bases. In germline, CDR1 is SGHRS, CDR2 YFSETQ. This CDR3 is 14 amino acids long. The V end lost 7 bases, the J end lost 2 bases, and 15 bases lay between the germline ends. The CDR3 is CASSPETANTEAFF. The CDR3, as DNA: TGCGCCAGCTCCCCCGAGACAGCAAACACTGAAGCTTTCTTT.

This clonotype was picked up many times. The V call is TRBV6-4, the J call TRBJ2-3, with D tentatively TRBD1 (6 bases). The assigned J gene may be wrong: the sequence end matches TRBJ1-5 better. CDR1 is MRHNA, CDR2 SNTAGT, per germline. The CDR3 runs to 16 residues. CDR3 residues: CASSESVAGGTDTQHF. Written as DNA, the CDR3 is TGTGCCAGCAGTGAATCTGTGGCGGGGGGCACAGATACGCAGCATTTT.

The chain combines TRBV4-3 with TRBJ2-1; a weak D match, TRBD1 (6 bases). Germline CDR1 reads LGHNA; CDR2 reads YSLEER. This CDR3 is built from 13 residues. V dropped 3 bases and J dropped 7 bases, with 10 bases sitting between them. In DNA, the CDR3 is TGCGCCAGCAGCCAGACAGGTACAAATGAGCAGTTCTTC. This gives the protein CASSQTGTNEQFF.

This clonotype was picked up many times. The CDR3 is CASSLGLGFYEQYF. The CDR3 region has the DNA TGTGCCAGCAGCTTGGGACTAGGGTTCTACGAGCAGTACTTC. V gene TRBV5-6 combines with J gene TRBJ2-7, with D possibly being TRBD2 (6 bases). Per germline, CDR1 SGHDT and CDR2 YYEEEE. Trimming removed 0 bases from V and 3 bases from J, with 10 bases in between. The CDR3 is 14 residues long.

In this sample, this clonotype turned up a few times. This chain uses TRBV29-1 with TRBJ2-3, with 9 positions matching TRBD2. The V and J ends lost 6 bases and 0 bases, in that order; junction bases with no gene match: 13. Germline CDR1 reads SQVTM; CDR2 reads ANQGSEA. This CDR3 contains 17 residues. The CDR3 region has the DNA TGCAGCGTCCCCGCCGGGGTTACTAGCGGGAGCACAGATACGCAGTATTTT. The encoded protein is CSVPAGVTSGSTDTQYF.

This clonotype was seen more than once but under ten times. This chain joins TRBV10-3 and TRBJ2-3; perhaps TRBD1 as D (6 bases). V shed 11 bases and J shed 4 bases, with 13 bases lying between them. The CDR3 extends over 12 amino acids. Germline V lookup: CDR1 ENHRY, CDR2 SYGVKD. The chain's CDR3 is CAAQQGSDTQYF. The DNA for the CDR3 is TGTGCCGCTCAACAGGGCTCAGATACGCAGTATTTT.

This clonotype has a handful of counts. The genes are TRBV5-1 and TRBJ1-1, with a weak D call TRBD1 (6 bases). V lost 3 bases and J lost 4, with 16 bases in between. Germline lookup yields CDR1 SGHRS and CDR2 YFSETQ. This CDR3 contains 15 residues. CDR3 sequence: CASSSYRAGGTEAFF. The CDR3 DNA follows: TGCGCCAGCAGCTCCTACAGGGCGGGGGGCACTGAAGCTTTCTTT.